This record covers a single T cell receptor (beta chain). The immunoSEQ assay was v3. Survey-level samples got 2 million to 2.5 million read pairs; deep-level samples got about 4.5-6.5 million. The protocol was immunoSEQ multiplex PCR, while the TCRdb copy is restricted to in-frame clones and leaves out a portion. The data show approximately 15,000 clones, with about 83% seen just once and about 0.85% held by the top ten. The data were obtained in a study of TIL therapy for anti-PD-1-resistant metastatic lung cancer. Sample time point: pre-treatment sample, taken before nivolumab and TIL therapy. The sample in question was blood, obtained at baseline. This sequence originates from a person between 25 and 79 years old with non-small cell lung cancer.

The CDR3 loop reads CASSRQGGGLSYEQYF. The CDR3 nucleotides are TGCGCCAGCAGCCGACAGGGAGGCGGGTTGTCGTACGAGCAGTACTTC. This sequence joins TRBV5-1 and TRBJ2-7, with a tentative D call TRBD1 (7 bases). Trimming pared 4 bases from V and 4 bases from J, leaving 21 bases between. The CDR3 spans 16 residues. Germline values: CDR1 SGHRS, CDR2 YFSETQ.